Listed here are 9 T cell receptor beta chains from one sample, sequenced in a study of T-cell reconstitution after alpha-beta-depleted transplantation in children. TCRbeta library preparation incorporated unique molecular identifiers. TCRdb passed the PCR reads through MiXCR, listing each CDR3 protein once. The sample lists hundreds of thousands of distinct CDR3 sequences; about 12% were seen once. The starting material was PBMCs from the stem cell graft donor, obtained from the stem cell graft. The receptors shown here come from a human donor who donated a stem cell graft to a child with acute lymphoblastic leukemia.

This clonotype showed up many times. This chain connects TRBV4-1 to TRBJ2-7; a weak D match, TRBD2 (6 bases). The germline V gene has CDR1 MGHRA and CDR2 YSYEKL. V lost 0 bases and J lost 7, with 16 bases in between. This CDR3 comprises 15 residues. CDR3 residues: CASSQDPSGHKEQYF. The DNA of the CDR3 is TGCGCCAGCAGCCAAGATCCCAGCGGGCATAAAGAGCAGTACTTC.

This clonotype came up a few times. The V gene is TRBV5-1, the J gene TRBJ2-1, with D unclear. Germline V gene lookup returns CDR1 SGHRS and CDR2 YFSETQ. The CDR3 loop spans 15 amino acids. The V gene lost 0 bases and the J gene lost 9 bases, with 16 bases spanning the gap. The CDR3 loop is CASSLESRPSAEQFF. The CDR3 DNA is TGCGCCAGCAGCTTGGAGTCACGGCCGTCCGCTGAGCAGTTCTTC.

This clonotype was counted ten times or more. The V and J genes are TRBV28 and TRBJ2-1, with 8 bases fitting TRBD2. With 4 bases clipped from V and 6 bases from J, the junction kept 11 bases outside the gene matches. The CDR3 runs 16 residues. Germline assignment: CDR1 MDHEN and CDR2 SYDVKM. The CDR3 protein is CASSSGSGGRRNEQFF. CDR3 DNA: TGTGCCAGCAGTTCCGGATCGGGCGGGAGGCGCAATGAGCAGTTCTTC.

This clonotype was counted ten times or more. The genes are TRBV5-1 and TRBJ1-1; tentative D call: TRBD1 (5 bases). The V gene lost 4 bases and the J gene lost 1 base, with 14 bases spanning the gap. The CDR3 extends over 15 amino acids. Germline V lookup: CDR1 SGHRS, CDR2 YFSETQ. CDR3 sequence: CASSADRGRNTEAFF. CDR3 bases: TGCGCCAGCAGCGCAGACCGGGGCCGGAACACTGAAGCTTTCTTT.

This clonotype was recorded a few times. J is TRBJ2-1 and V is TRBV5-1; the match to TRBD2 covers 8 bases. Trimming cost V 3 bases and J 6 bases; bases outside gene matches: 17. Germline CDR1 SGHRS, CDR2 YFSETQ. The length of the CDR3 is 18 residues. The CDR3 DNA reads as TGCGCCAGCAGCTCGCCAAAGACCGGGACTAGTACCTTCAATGAGCAGTTCTTC. Its translation is CASSSPKTGTSTFNEQFF.

In this sample, this clonotype turned up many times. The chain uses TRBV20-1 and TRBJ1-1; D is ambiguous. Germline CDR1 and CDR2: DFQATT and SNEGSKA (reference sequence). V gave up 3 bases and J gave up 1 base, with 9 bases separating them. The CDR3 spans 13 residues. The CDR3 DNA sequence: TGCAGTGCTAGCAGCGGAGCGAACACTGAAGCTTTCTTT. Encoded protein: CSASSGANTEAFF.

In its sample, this clonotype was seen many times. V usage is TRBV3-1 and J usage is TRBJ1-2; maybe TRBD1 (6 bases). Germline CDR1 reads LGHDT; CDR2 reads YNNKEL (reference sequence). The CDR3 extends over 16 amino acids. V dropped 4 bases and J dropped 0 bases, with 15 bases sitting between them. CDR3 bases: TGTGCCAGCAGCCCTCGCCGGGACACCCCTAACTATGGCTACACCTTC. Translation gives CASSPRRDTPNYGYTF. Using reference TRBV3-1 and TRBJ1-2 for the parts outside the CDR3, the full variable domain is DTAVSQTPKYLVTQMGNDKSIKCEQNLGHDTMYWYKQDSKKFLKIMFSYNNKELIINETVPNRFSPKSPDKAHLNLHINSLELGDSAVYFCASSPRRDTPNYGYTFGSGTRLTVV.

By proportion, this clonotype is medium-sized. V usage is TRBV5-1 and J usage is TRBJ2-7; perhaps TRBD1 as D (6 bases). V was trimmed by 7 bases and J by 4 bases, leaving 24 bases between them. This CDR3 has 16 amino acids. Germline V gene data show CDR1 as SGHRS and CDR2 as YFSETQ. CDR3 protein: CASRPSDTGWWYEQYF. In DNA, the CDR3 is TGCGCCAGCCGGCCTTCCGATACAGGGTGGTGGTACGAGCAGTACTTC.

This clonotype was counted many times. The rearrangement links TRBV4-3 to TRBJ1-1, with unresolved D. This CDR3 has 13 residues. Germline V gene data show CDR1 as LGHNA and CDR2 as YSLEER. The V end lost 5 bases, the J end lost 5 bases, and 12 bases lay between the germline ends. Written as DNA, the CDR3 is TGCGCCAGCAGCTTAACCATTGGAACTGAAGCTTTCTTT. Translating it yields CASSLTIGTEAFF.